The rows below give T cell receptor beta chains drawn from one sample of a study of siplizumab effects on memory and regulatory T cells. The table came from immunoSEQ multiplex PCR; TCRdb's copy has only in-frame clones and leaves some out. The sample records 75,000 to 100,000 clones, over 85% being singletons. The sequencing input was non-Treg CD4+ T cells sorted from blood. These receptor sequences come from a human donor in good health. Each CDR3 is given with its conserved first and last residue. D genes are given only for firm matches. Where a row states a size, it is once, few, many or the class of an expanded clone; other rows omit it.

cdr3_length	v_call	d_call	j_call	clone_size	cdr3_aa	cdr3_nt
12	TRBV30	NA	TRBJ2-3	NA	CAWSVTIDTQYF	TGTGCCTGGAGTGTAACTATCGATACGCAGTATTTT
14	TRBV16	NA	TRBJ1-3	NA	CASSQGTTGNTIYF	TGTGCCAGCAGCCAAGGGACAACTGGAAACACCATATATTTT
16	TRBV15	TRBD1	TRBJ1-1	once	CATSRDKGQGVIEAFF	TGTGCCACCAGCAGAGATAAGGGACAGGGCGTGATCGAAGCTTTCTTT
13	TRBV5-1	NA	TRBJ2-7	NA	CASSLGQNYEQYF	TGCGCCAGCAGCTTGGGGCAGAACTACGAGCAGTACTTC
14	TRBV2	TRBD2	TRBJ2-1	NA	CASSGAPSGGKQFF	TGTGCCAGCAGTGGCGCCCCTAGCGGGGGGAAGCAGTTCTTC
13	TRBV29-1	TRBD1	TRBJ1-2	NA	CSAGQGANYGYTF	TGCAGCGCTGGACAGGGTGCTAACTATGGCTACACCTTC
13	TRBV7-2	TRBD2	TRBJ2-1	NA	CASSLSGGAEQFF	TGTGCCAGCAGCCTTAGCGGGGGAGCAGAGCAGTTCTTC
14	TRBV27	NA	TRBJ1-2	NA	CASSFSGGLAGYTF	TGTGCCAGCAGTTTTTCGGGAGGGTTGGCTGGCTACACCTTC
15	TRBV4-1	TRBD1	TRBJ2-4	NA	CASSKAGTGMDIQYF	TGCGCCAGCAGTAAAGCCGGGACAGGGATGGACATTCAGTACTTC
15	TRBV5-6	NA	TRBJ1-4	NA	CASTSAQGVSEKLFF	TGTGCCAGCACCTCAGCGCAGGGTGTTAGTGAAAAACTGTTTTTT
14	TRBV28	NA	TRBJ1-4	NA	CATKRGSSNEKLFF	TGTGCTACTAAAAGAGGGTCAAGCAATGAAAAACTGTTTTTT
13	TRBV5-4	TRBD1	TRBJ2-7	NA	CASNLQGAHGQYF	TGTGCCAGCAACCTCCAGGGGGCCCACGGGCAGTACTTC
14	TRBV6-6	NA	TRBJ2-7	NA	CASSYGRTNYEQYF	TGTGCCAGCAGTTACGGACGGACGAACTACGAGCAGTACTTC
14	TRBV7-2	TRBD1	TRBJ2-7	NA	CASSPRQGKDEQYF	TGTGCCAGCAGCCCACGACAGGGAAAAGACGAGCAGTACTTC
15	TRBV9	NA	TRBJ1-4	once	CASSAQGAPNEKLFF	TGTGCCAGCAGCGCCCAGGGAGCACCTAATGAAAAACTGTTTTTT
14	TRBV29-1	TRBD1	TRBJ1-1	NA	CSVDVAGQGTEAFF	TGCAGCGTTGACGTCGCGGGACAGGGCACTGAAGCTTTCTTT
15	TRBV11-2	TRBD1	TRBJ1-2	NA	CASSFRDRGGYGYTF	TGTGCCAGCAGCTTCCGGGACAGGGGCGGCTATGGCTACACCTTC
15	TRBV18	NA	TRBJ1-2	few	CASSLSTGTLEGYTF	TGTGCCAGCTCCCTATCCACCGGGACATTGGAAGGCTACACCTTC
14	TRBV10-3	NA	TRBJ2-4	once	CAISESQPKNIQYF	TGTGCCATCAGTGAGTCACAGCCCAAAAACATTCAGTACTTC
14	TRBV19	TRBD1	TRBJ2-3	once	CASSRTGGTDTQYF	TGTGCCAGTAGTCGGACAGGCGGCACAGATACGCAGTATTTT
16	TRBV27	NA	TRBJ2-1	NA	CASSLVRPAGYNEQFF	TGTGCCAGCAGTTTAGTCCGTCCGGCAGGCTACAATGAGCAGTTCTTC
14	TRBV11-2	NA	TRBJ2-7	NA	CASSIERVRGEQYF	TGTGCCAGCAGCATAGAGCGGGTCCGCGGGGAGCAGTACTTC
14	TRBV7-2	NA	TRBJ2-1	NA	CASSSDGEVNEQFF	TGTGCCAGCAGCTCGGACGGGGAGGTGAATGAGCAGTTCTTC
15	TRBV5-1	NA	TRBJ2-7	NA	CASSLIGQSSYEQYF	TGCGCCAGCAGCTTGATAGGCCAGAGCTCCTACGAGCAGTACTTC
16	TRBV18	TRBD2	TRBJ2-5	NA	CASSPLAGAGEETQYF	TGTGCCAGCTCACCACTAGCGGGAGCCGGGGAAGAGACCCAGTACTTC
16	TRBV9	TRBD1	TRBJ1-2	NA	CASSVTGGSVGYGYTF	TGTGCCAGCAGCGTAACAGGGGGCTCCGTAGGGTATGGCTACACCTTC
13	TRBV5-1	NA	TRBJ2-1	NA	CASSLVPEYEQFF	TGCGCCAGCAGCTTGGTCCCGGAATATGAGCAGTTCTTC
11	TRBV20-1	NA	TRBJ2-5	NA	CSASPQETQYF	TGCAGTGCTAGTCCTCAAGAGACCCAGTACTTC
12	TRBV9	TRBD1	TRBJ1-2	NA	CASGSGTGDYTF	TGTGCCAGCGGATCCGGGACAGGCGACTACACCTTC
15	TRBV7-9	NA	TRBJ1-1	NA	CASSVTGTANTEAFF	TGTGCCAGCAGCGTAACAGGAACCGCGAACACTGAAGCTTTCTTT
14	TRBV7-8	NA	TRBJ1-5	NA	CASSLQAHNQPQHF	TGTGCCAGCAGCCTCCAGGCTCACAATCAGCCCCAGCATTTT
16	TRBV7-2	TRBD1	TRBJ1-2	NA	CASSLGMTGGADGYTF	TGTGCCAGCAGCTTAGGGATGACAGGGGGCGCGGATGGCTACACCTTC
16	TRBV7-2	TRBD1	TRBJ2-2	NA	CASSLAQGANAGELFF	TGTGCCAGCAGCTTGGCACAGGGGGCTAACGCCGGGGAGCTGTTTTTT
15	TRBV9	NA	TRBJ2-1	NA	CASSGGHSARVEQFF	TGTGCCAGCAGCGGAGGGCACTCGGCCCGTGTTGAGCAGTTCTTC
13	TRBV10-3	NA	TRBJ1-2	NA	CAISDGENYGYTF	TGTGCCATCAGTGATGGGGAGAACTATGGCTACACCTTC
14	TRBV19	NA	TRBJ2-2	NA	CASRAEANTGELFF	TGTGCCAGTAGAGCGGAAGCGAACACCGGGGAGCTGTTTTTT
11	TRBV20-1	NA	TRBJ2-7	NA	CSAGMTSEQYF	TGCAGTGCTGGAATGACTAGCGAGCAGTACTTC
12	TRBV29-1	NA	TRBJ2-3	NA	CSVDLGTDTQYF	TGCAGCGTTGATCTGGGCACAGATACGCAGTATTTT
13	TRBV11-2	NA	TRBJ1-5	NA	CASSFDSNQPQHF	TGTGCCAGCAGCTTTGATAGCAATCAGCCCCAGCATTTT
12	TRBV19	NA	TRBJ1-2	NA	CASRNSFYGYTF	TGTGCCAGTAGGAACAGCTTCTATGGCTACACCTTC
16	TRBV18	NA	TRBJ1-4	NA	CASSPRFELSNEKLFF	TGTGCCAGCTCACCACGCTTCGAGTTGTCTAATGAAAAACTGTTTTTT
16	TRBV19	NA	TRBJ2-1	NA	CASSIGRGSTYNEQFF	TGTGCCAGTAGTATAGGAAGGGGCTCCACCTACAATGAGCAGTTCTTC